Below, 8 T cell receptor beta chains from the same sample are listed, as sequenced in a study of blood T cell repertoires in COVID-19. The repertoire was sequenced with immunoSEQ multiplex PCR; TCRdb's copy has only in-frame clones and lacks some. Found here are roughly 40,000 clones, 75% to 90% of them singletons; the top ten hold 9%. Sequenced: peripheral blood. The receptor set was obtained from a woman between 65 and 79 years old with acute or convalescent COVID-19.

This clone rates as medium-sized. The chain links TRBV9 to TRBJ2-5, with D possibly TRBD2 on 5 matching bases. The CDR3 sequence is 16 residues long. CDR1 and CDR2 from the germline V gene are SGDLS and YYNGEE. The ends were cut back, 3 bases at V and 2 bases at J, with 17 bases in the middle. Here the CDR3 DNA reads TGTGCCAGCAGCGCAAAAGGTAAAGCGGTACAAGAGACCCAGTACTTC. Residues: CASSAKGKAVQETQYF. Filled out from reference TRBV9 and TRBJ2-5, the complete variable domain reads DSGVTQTPKHLITATGQRVTLRCSPRSGDLSVYWYQQSLDQGLQFLIQYYNGEERAKGNILERFSAQQFPDLHSELNLSSLELGDSALYFCASSAKGKAVQETQYFGPGTRLLVL.

This clone was found a few times. The chain employs TRBV6-6 and TRBJ1-2, with unresolved D. CDR3 size: 12 residues. The germline gives CDR1 MNHNY, CDR2 SVGAGI (reference sequence). The V gene lost 0 bases and the J gene lost 6 bases, with 5 bases spanning the gap. The CDR3 bases are TGTGCCAGCAGTTACTCCGGGGATGGCTACACCTTC. Its translation: CASSYSGDGYTF.

V and J are TRBV28 and TRBJ1-2; possible D gene TRBD1, 6 bases. Trimming took 6 bases from V and 2 from J, leaving 13 bases between them. The CDR3 runs 14 residues. Germline CDR1 and CDR2: MDHEN and SYDVKM. The CDR3 DNA sequence: TGTGCCAGCAGGGCGGGGGGCTCGAACTATGGCTACACCTTC. It is translated as CASRAGGSNYGYTF.

As DNA, the CDR3 is TGTGCCAGCTGTTCGGACAGGGGAATCTATAATTCACCCCTCCACTTT. Translation: CASCSDRGIYNSPLHF. The chain joins TRBV28 to TRBJ1-6, with 9 bases matching TRBD1. Trimming took 8 bases from V and 3 from J; bases not matched to a gene: 8. Germline assignment: CDR1 MDHEN and CDR2 SYDVKM. The CDR3 is 16 amino acids.

The rearrangement uses TRBV3-1 (or the pseudogene TRBV3-2) and TRBJ1-5; 10 nucleotides match TRBD1. Per the germline V gene, CDR1 is LGHDT and CDR2 is YNNKEL (reference sequence). V shed 4 bases and J 4 bases; nucleotides not matched to a gene: 4. The CDR3 is 15 residues long. The CDR3 loop reads CASSRDRGLNQPQHF. As DNA, the CDR3 is TGTGCCAGCAGCCGGGACAGGGGCCTTAATCAGCCCCAGCATTTT.

The chain recombines TRBV6-2 or TRBV6-3 with TRBJ1-5; a weak D match, TRBD1 (5 bases). The CDR3 runs 15 residues. Germline values: CDR1 MNHEY, CDR2 SVGEGT. V shed 1 base and J shed 0 bases, with 7 bases lying between them. CDR3 amino acids: CASSYWGDSNQPQHF. The CDR3 coding sequence is TGTGCCAGCAGTTACTGGGGGGATAGCAATCAGCCCCAGCATTTT.

The V and J genes are TRBV19 and TRBJ2-3; a weak D match, TRBD2 (5 bases). The CDR3 has 12 residues. Trimming took off 11 bases at V and 5 bases at J, with 14 bases between the two ends. CDR1 and CDR2 (germline): LNHDA, SQIVND (reference sequence). CDR3 sequence reads: CAAGSGKDTQYF. The CDR3 bases are TGTGCCGCCGGGTCGGGGAAAGATACGCAGTATTTT.

This clone turned up a few times. The genes are TRBV15 and TRBJ1-3, with D possibly TRBD1 on 6 matching bases. Between the trimmed V and J ends, which lost 9 bases and 2 bases, there was a span of 8 bases. Germline V gene lookup returns CDR1 LNHNV and CDR2 YYDKDF (reference sequence). CDR3 length: 12 residues. CDR3 region: CATWDTGNTIYF. CDR3 nucleotides: TGTGCCACGTGGGACACTGGAAACACCATATATTTT.